The 10 T cell receptor beta chains in this list originate from one sample, sequenced in a study of T-cell memory formation after mild COVID-19. TCRdb passed the 5' RACE reads through MiXCR, listing each CDR3 protein once. The sample carries 150,000 to 200,000 distinct CDR3 sequences, about 28% recorded once. The sample comprised PBMCs or a T cell subset sorted from them (not recorded which). All receptors derive from an adult woman who had mild COVID-19 (a few samples of this study predate the infection). Cell type and time point are not known.

The V and J genes are TRBV15 and TRBJ2-1, with a possible D match to TRBD1 (5 bases). The V end lost 3 bases, the J end lost 6 bases, and 15 bases lay between the germline ends. This CDR3 region has 15 residues. Germline V gene lookup returns CDR1 LNHNV and CDR2 YYDKDF (reference sequence). The CDR3, as DNA: TGTGCCACCAGCAGCCGCACGACAGTAACCAATGAGCAGTTCTTC. Translating it yields CATSSRTTVTNEQFF.

This clonotype was seen more than once but under ten times. This chain uses TRBV29-1 with TRBJ2-7; D is possibly TRBD1 or TRBD2 (5 bases each). This CDR3 is 15 amino acids long. CDR1 and CDR2 (germline): SQVTM, ANQGSEA. V gave up 1 base and J gave up 2 bases, with 15 bases separating them. The CDR3 coding sequence is TGCAGCGTTGAAGGGGGGACCCATCGGGCCTACGAGCAGTACTTC. Residues: CSVEGGTHRAYEQYF.

This chain's CDR3 is CSARGAGTEAFF. In nucleotides, the CDR3 is TGCAGTGCTAGAGGGGCGGGCACTGAAGCTTTCTTT. The genes are TRBV20-1 and TRBJ1-1; D call uncertain. Germline V gene sequence: CDR1 DFQATT, CDR2 SNEGSKA (reference sequence). V lost 1 base to trimming and J lost 4 bases, with 7 bases between them. The CDR3 covers 12 residues.

This clonotype turned up a few times. CDR3 nucleotides: TGTGCCAGCAGCTTCGAGTCAAACACTGAAGCTTTCTTT. Protein product: CASSFESNTEAFF. The chain uses TRBV5-6 and TRBJ1-1; no clear D gene. The CDR3 has 13 amino acids. The germline V gene has CDR1 SGHDT and CDR2 YYEEEE. Trimming stripped 2 bases from V and 2 bases from J, with 7 bases between.

This clonotype appeared a few times. The genes are TRBV5-6 and TRBJ1-4, with 9 bases that match TRBD1. J lost 5 bases, V lost 4 bases, and 6 bases had no gene match. Germline assignment: CDR1 SGHDT and CDR2 YYEEEE. The CDR3 runs 15 residues. CDR3 nucleotides: TGTGCCAGCAGCGGTTGGACAGGGGAAAATGAAAAACTGTTTTTT. This translates into CASSGWTGENEKLFF. Full variable domain (missing parts from reference TRBV5-6 and TRBJ1-4): DAGVTQSPTHLIKTRGQQVTLRCSPKSGHDTVSWYQQALGQGPQFIFQYYEEEERQRGNFPDRFSGHQFPNYSSELNVNALLLGDSALYLCASSGWTGENEKLFFGSGTQLSVL.

The chain recombines TRBV7-9 with TRBJ1-1, with 9 bases matching TRBD1. V dropped 3 bases and J dropped 9; count of bases not matched to a gene: 5. CDR3 length equals 13 residues. Germline lookup yields CDR1 SEHNR and CDR2 FQNEAQ (reference sequence). This CDR3 reads CASSFLDRGQAFF. Here the CDR3 DNA reads TGTGCCAGCAGCTTTTTGGACAGGGGCCAAGCTTTCTTT.

There are a few counts of this clonotype. The chain uses TRBV29-1 and TRBJ2-4, with D uncertain. This CDR3 spans 14 amino acids. CDR1 SQVTM and CDR2 ANQGSEA come from the germline V gene. Trimming removed 4 bases at V and 4 bases at J, with 14 bases between. CDR3 protein: CSVGMGGMKNIQYF. DNA of the CDR3: TGCAGCGTTGGCATGGGCGGTATGAAAAACATTCAGTACTTC.

The genes are TRBV9 and TRBJ2-7; D could derive from TRBD1 or TRBD2 (7 bases each). Per germline, CDR1 SGDLS and CDR2 YYNGEE. The CDR3 runs 14 residues. The V and J ends lost 3 bases and 6 bases respectively, with 16 bases between them. This CDR3 reads CASSGLQGRAEQYF. The CDR3 nucleotides read TGTGCCAGCAGCGGATTACAGGGGAGGGCCGAGCAGTACTTC.

CDR3 coding DNA: TGCAGCGTCCACGACTTTGAAGCTTTCTTT. Amino acid sequence: CSVHDFEAFF. The chain has TRBV29-1 and TRBJ1-1; D unclear. The CDR3 loop spans 10 amino acids. V shed 6 bases and J shed 7 bases, with 9 bases lying between them. Germline CDR1 is SQVTM and CDR2 is ANQGSEA.

V is TRBV5-1 and J is TRBJ2-5; D is uncertain. Trimming pared 5 bases from V and 1 base from J, leaving 12 bases between. The CDR3 has 14 amino acids. CDR1 is SGHRS and CDR2 is YFSETQ in the germline V gene. CDR3 coding DNA: TGCGCCAGCAGAGCCGCAGAGCGCCAAGAGACCCAGTACTTC. It yields the protein CASRAAERQETQYF.